The 21 T cell receptor beta chains below were found in one sample sequenced in a study of blood T cell repertoires in COVID-19 (dated by TCRdb to 2018 to 2021). Receptor amplification or capture employed the immunoSEQ multiplex PCR assay. Imported from immuneACCESS, the table was reduced by TCRdb to in-frame sequences with V and J called. These copies leave out some clones; in studies compared against another copy, an unresolved V gene accounts for under half, and the cause of the remainder is not known. The sample table lists about 57,000 clones, just over 85% of them with a count of one. The ten top clones hold approximately 4.7% of the sample. Sequencing input: peripheral blood. These receptors all come from a human donor in a cohort sampled during active COVID-19.

The chain is built from TRBV7-9 and TRBJ2-3, with 12 positions matching TRBD2. The length of the CDR3 is 17 residues. Germline values: CDR1 SEHNR, CDR2 FQNEAQ (reference sequence). After removal of 5 bases from V and 1 base from J, the junction contained 7 bases not matched to a gene. The CDR3 sequence: CASSAGTSGPRTDTQYF. CDR3 sequence (DNA): TGTGCCAGCAGCGCCGGGACTAGCGGGCCGCGCACAGATACGCAGTATTTT.

The V gene is TRBV4-2, the J gene TRBJ2-7; no definite D call. Germline values: CDR1 LGHNA, CDR2 YNFKEQ. Trimming stripped 0 bases from V and 1 base from J, with 10 bases between. CDR3 length: 15 amino acids. CDR3 nucleotides: TGTGCCAGCAGCCAAGACCTAAAGCGATCCTACGAGCAGTACTTC. It yields the protein CASSQDLKRSYEQYF.

The rearrangement joins TRBV7-9 to TRBJ2-1; D gene unclear. V was trimmed by 3 bases and J by 8 bases, leaving 8 bases between them. This CDR3 is 12 amino acids long. CDR1 SEHNR and CDR2 FQNEAQ come from the germline V gene (reference sequence). CDR3 protein: CASSFTIDEQFF. The CDR3 region has the DNA TGTGCCAGCAGCTTCACTATCGATGAGCAGTTCTTC.

CDR3 residues: CASSVRAAGGGTGELFF. The CDR3 DNA reads as TGTGCCAGCAGTGTCAGGGCGGCGGGAGGGGGCACCGGGGAGCTGTTTTTT. The V gene is TRBV2, the J gene TRBJ2-2; TRBD2 agrees at 9 bases. The CDR3 is 17 residues long. CDR1 and CDR2 (germline): SNHLY, FYNNEI. The trim removed 4 bases at V and 4 bases at J, leaving 10 bases unmatched.

This chain uses TRBV5-1 with TRBJ2-2; D uncertain. The germline CDR1 and CDR2 sequences are SGHRS and YFSETQ. CDR3 size: 15 residues. The V and J ends lost 0 bases and 4 bases respectively, with 10 bases between them. CDR3 loop: CASSLVQPPTGELFF. For the CDR3, the DNA is TGCGCCAGCAGCTTGGTACAACCCCCCACCGGGGAGCTGTTTTTT.

This clone is medium-sized within its sample. The rearrangement uses TRBV7-8 and TRBJ2-3; D might be TRBD2 (5 bases). Germline CDR1 and CDR2: SGHVS and FQNEAQ. Trimming left V 5 bases short and J 2 bases short, with 8 bases between. The CDR3 consists of 13 residues. The CDR3 loop reads CASSMTNTDTQYF. The DNA of the CDR3 is TGTGCCAGCAGCATGACTAACACAGATACGCAGTATTTT.

The V gene is TRBV7-2, the J gene TRBJ2-5; 8 nucleotides align to TRBD1. This CDR3 is built from 13 residues. The junction had 4 bases not matched to a gene; V was cut back by 5 bases and J by 5 bases. Germline loops: CDR1 SGHTA, CDR2 FQGNSA. The CDR3 DNA is TGTGCCAGCAGCCACGACAGGGGTGAGACCCAGTACTTC. It is translated as CASSHDRGETQYF.

The chain links TRBV25-1 to TRBJ2-7; 8 bases are a match to TRBD1. Germline CDR1 and CDR2: MGHDK and SYGVNS. The CDR3 runs to 15 residues. Trimming took 4 bases from V and 0 from J; bases not matched to a gene: 5. The CDR3 sequence is CASSGDRGRSYEQYF. The CDR3 nucleotides are TGTGCCAGCAGTGGCGACAGGGGACGCTCCTACGAGCAGTACTTC.

The chain employs TRBV7-2 and TRBJ1-5; 7 bases match TRBD1. The CDR3 runs to 16 residues. Germline-derived CDR1 and CDR2 are SGHTA and FQGNSA. J lost 2 bases, V lost 5 bases, and 9 bases had no gene match. The CDR3 nucleotides read TGTGCCAGCAGCCCCTACAGGGGAAGGGGCAATCAGCCCCAGCATTTT. Protein product: CASSPYRGRGNQPQHF.

This sequence joins TRBV7-2 and TRBJ1-3, with D tentatively TRBD1 (5 bases). Germline V gene data show CDR1 as SGHTA and CDR2 as FQGNSA. V lost 1 base and J 7 bases, leaving 14 bases between the germline ends. This CDR3 spans 15 amino acids. The CDR3 loop reads CASSLVSGPRNTIYF. For the CDR3, the DNA is TGTGCCAGCAGCTTAGTCTCAGGGCCCAGGAACACCATATATTTT.

The V and J genes are TRBV7-2 and TRBJ2-1; 12 bases agree with TRBD2. V trimming: 1 base; J trimming: 8 bases; junction bases outside the gene matches: 6. Looked up from germline, CDR1 is SGHTA and CDR2 is FQGNSA. The CDR3 totals 16 residues. CDR3 residues: CASSLVLAGGSYEQFF. For the CDR3, the DNA is TGTGCCAGCAGCTTAGTGCTAGCGGGGGGGTCGTATGAGCAGTTCTTC.

The J gene is TRBJ1-2, the V gene TRBV28; 8 nucleotides align to TRBD1. The CDR3 is 17 residues long. J lost 3 bases, V lost 5 bases, and 14 bases had no gene match. Per germline, CDR1 MDHEN and CDR2 SYDVKM. The CDR3 DNA sequence: TGTGCCAGCAGTGGGTGGATCACAGGGGGAAGATACTATGGCTACACCTTC. Protein sequence: CASSGWITGGRYYGYTF.

V is TRBV7-2 and J is TRBJ2-1, with TRBD2 matching over 8 bases. The germline V gene encodes CDR1 SGHTA and CDR2 FQGNSA. This CDR3 spans 14 amino acids. Trimming cost V 6 bases and J 7 bases; bases outside gene matches: 8. CDR3 coding DNA: TGTGCCAGCAGTACGCCGGGAGGGCGAAATGAGCAGTTCTTC. Its translation: CASSTPGGRNEQFF.

The CDR3 loop is CASSVRGDTQYF. CDR3 nucleotide sequence: TGTGCCAGCAGCGTACGAGGGGATACGCAGTATTTT. The chain is built from TRBV5-4 and TRBJ2-3; D possibly corresponds to TRBD2 (5 bases). Germline V CDR1 and CDR2: SGHNT, YYREEE (reference sequence). The ends were cut back, 4 bases at V and 6 bases at J, with 9 bases in the middle. The CDR3 is 12 amino acids.

This clone was counted only a few times. CDR3 sequence: CASSQRADPYNEQFF. The CDR3 DNA follows: TGTGCCAGCAGCCAGCGGGCGGACCCCTACAATGAGCAGTTCTTC. The genes are TRBV5-5 and TRBJ2-1; D possibly corresponds to TRBD2 (6 bases). CDR3 length: 15 residues. Germline V gene data show CDR1 as SGHKS and CDR2 as YYEKEE (reference sequence). Trimming took 4 bases from V and 2 from J, leaving 13 bases between them.

The chain is built from TRBV5-1 and TRBJ2-1; TRBD2 is a possible D gene (6 bases). The germline V and J ends were trimmed by 5 bases and 7 bases, with 19 bases remaining between them. This CDR3 region has 15 residues. Germline CDR1 is SGHRS and CDR2 is YFSETQ. CDR3 nucleotide sequence: TGCGCCAGCAGTTCGGAGGGCCGTAATGGGAATGAGCAGTTCTTC. Translating it yields CASSSEGRNGNEQFF. Based on the CDR3 plus reference TRBV5-1 and TRBJ2-1, the full variable domain is KAGVTQTPRYLIKTRGQQVTLSCSPISGHRSVSWYQQTPGQGLQFLFEYFSETQRNKGNFPGRFSGRQFSNSRSEMNVSTLELGDSALYLCASSSEGRNGNEQFFGPGTRLTVL.

The chain carries TRBV27 and TRBJ2-1; 14 nucleotides match TRBD2. The CDR3 sequence is 16 residues long. CDR1 and CDR2 from the germline V gene are MNHEY and SMNVEV (reference sequence). The V and J ends lost 2 bases and 7 bases, in that order; junction bases with no gene match: 4. CDR3 DNA: TGTGCCAGCAGTTTAAGGGGACTAGCGGGAGTGAATGAGCAGTTCTTC. Protein product: CASSLRGLAGVNEQFF.

The chain is built from TRBV5-4 and TRBJ2-7, with D possibly TRBD1 on 6 matching bases. This CDR3 comprises 13 residues. The ends were cut back, 4 bases at V and 5 bases at J, with 13 bases in the middle. Germline CDR1 reads SGHNT; CDR2 reads YYREEE (reference sequence). This chain's CDR3 is CASSPIPGDEQYF. CDR3 DNA: TGTGCCAGCAGCCCAATCCCAGGGGACGAGCAGTACTTC.

This clone was seen only once. The rearrangement links TRBV2 to TRBJ2-2; no clear D gene. CDR1 is SNHLY, CDR2 FYNNEI, per germline. Trimming pared 5 bases from V and 2 bases from J, leaving 6 bases between. This CDR3 has 13 amino acids. The CDR3 nucleotides read TGTGCCAGCAGTAAGAGAAACACCGGGGAGCTGTTTTTT. Residues: CASSKRNTGELFF.

V and J are TRBV24-1 and TRBJ2-2; 10 bases map to TRBD1. The CDR3 runs 16 residues. Trimming removed 2 bases from V and 3 bases from J; junction bases left unmatched: 2. In germline, CDR1 is KGHDR, CDR2 SFDVKD. CDR3 in amino acids: CATSDYGTGDTGELFF. In DNA form, the CDR3 reads TGTGCCACCAGTGATTATGGGACAGGGGACACCGGGGAGCTGTTTTTT.

The V gene is TRBV18, the J gene TRBJ1-6, with D possibly TRBD1 on 6 matching bases. V was pared by 4 bases and J by 7 bases, with 11 bases between. The CDR3 loop spans 14 amino acids. Germline loops: CDR1 KGHSH, CDR2 LQKENI. DNA for the CDR3: TGTGCCAGCTCACGGGACAAAAGAAATTCACCCCTCCACTTT. Protein product: CASSRDKRNSPLHF.